The rows below give T cell receptor beta chains drawn from one sample of a study of T cell repertoires in cytomegalovirus infection. TCRdb recomputed calls from the reads with MiXCR, one row per CDR3 protein. The sample contains about 330,000 distinct CDR3 sequences, 9.5% of which appear only once. Input material: PBMCs. These TCRs come from a human donor in good health (CMV status not recorded). Some clones in this sample may be carry-over from other donors' samples. The conserved cysteine and the conserved F or W are not part of the CDR3 here.

V gene: TRBV7-2
J gene: TRBJ1-4
CDR3 protein: ASSPNGATNEKLF

V gene: TRBV7-2
J gene: TRBJ1-3
CDR3 protein: ASSFRVSTGNTIY

V gene: TRBV12-3/TRBV12-4
J gene: TRBJ1-4
CDR3 protein: ASSPPGSANEKLF

V gene: TRBV28
J gene: TRBJ2-1
CDR3 protein: ASSLLSGERNEQF

V gene: TRBV6-2/TRBV6-3
J gene: TRBJ2-2
CDR3 protein: ASSWTDRDHVRMRTGELF

V gene: TRBV20-1
J gene: TRBJ1-5
CDR3 protein: SAARAGTGVSQPQH

V gene: TRBV5-1
J gene: TRBJ2-2
CDR3 protein: ASSPNPGGTGELF

V gene: TRBV7-2
J gene: TRBJ2-1
CDR3 protein: ASSEGLAGSREF

V gene: TRBV25-1
J gene: TRBJ1-1
CDR3 protein: ASSTFDRPNTEAF

V gene: TRBV6-5
J gene: TRBJ2-3
CDR3 protein: ASRGSTVDTQY

V gene: TRBV28
J gene: TRBJ2-7
CDR3 protein: ASSFGRGGEQY

V gene: TRBV28
J gene: TRBJ1-2
CDR3 protein: ASMIPYTNYGYT

V gene: TRBV12-5
J gene: TRBJ2-2
CDR3 protein: ASGSAPGEAGELF

V gene: TRBV7-2
J gene: TRBJ2-7
CDR3 protein: ASSLAVTGARFSSYEQY

V gene: TRBV7-6
J gene: TRBJ2-5
CDR3 protein: ASSYTSGAGRETQY

V gene: TRBV12-3/TRBV12-4
J gene: TRBJ1-5
CDR3 protein: ASTDRGSNQPQH

V gene: TRBV7-6
J gene: TRBJ2-2
CDR3 protein: ASSLVGLDPGELF

V gene: TRBV7-9
J gene: TRBJ1-6
CDR3 protein: ASSGPGESPLH

V gene: TRBV6-2/TRBV6-3
J gene: TRBJ1-3
CDR3 protein: ASSSRTSGNTIY

V gene: TRBV7-2
J gene: TRBJ2-1
CDR3 protein: ASSSHLGGGKGWNEQF

V gene: TRBV6-5
J gene: TRBJ1-1
CDR3 protein: ASSVLTGEAF

V gene: TRBV7-3
J gene: TRBJ2-7
CDR3 protein: ASSTNPGAQDEQY

V gene: TRBV7-9
J gene: TRBJ1-1
CDR3 protein: ASSSTRGFEAF

V gene: TRBV7-9
J gene: TRBJ2-5
CDR3 protein: ASSLDGQETQY

V gene: TRBV7-9
J gene: TRBJ2-1
CDR3 protein: ASTLGSYNEQF

V gene: TRBV10-3
J gene: TRBJ1-4
CDR3 protein: AIRASDSFNEKLF

V gene: TRBV19
J gene: TRBJ1-2
CDR3 protein: ASYPNPQGVNGYT

V gene: TRBV7-9
J gene: TRBJ2-5
CDR3 protein: ASSSWDPGKTQY